The 6 T cell receptor beta chains presented below share a single source sample, sequenced in a study of radiotherapy plus CTLA-4 blockade in lung cancer. Some clones are missing from TCRdb's copy, which holds only in-frame ones; the method was immunoSEQ multiplex PCR. The sample includes 23,000 or so clones, approximately 70% seen only once; the top ten take more than 3.5%. The starting material was peripheral blood, obtained from a patient treated with radiotherapy plus ipilimumab. These receptors originate from a human donor with non-small cell lung cancer who had stable disease on radiotherapy plus ipilimumab.

V is TRBV29-1 and J is TRBJ2-7; D remains unclear. Trimming took 6 bases from V and 3 from J, leaving 12 bases between them. CDR1 is SQVTM and CDR2 is ANQGSEA in the germline V gene. The CDR3 extends over 12 amino acids. CDR3 amino acids: CSVMTGGYEQYF. CDR3 coding DNA: TGCAGCGTCATGACTGGTGGCTACGAGCAGTACTTC.

V gene TRBV18 combines with J gene TRBJ2-1; the D call may be TRBD1 or TRBD2 (5 bases each). V lost 3 bases, J lost 5 bases, and 17 bases lay in between. The germline CDR1 and CDR2 sequences are KGHSH and LQKENI. The CDR3 totals 16 residues. The CDR3 nucleotides read TGTGCCAGCTCACCGACGAGGGGAAGTGCTAACAATGAGCAGTTCTTC. Protein sequence: CASSPTRGSANNEQFF.

The rearrangement links TRBV25-1 to TRBJ2-7; D gene ambiguous. CDR3 length equals 13 residues. V was cut by 4 bases and J by 6 bases, with 13 bases left in between. Germline CDR1 reads MGHDK; CDR2 reads SYGVNS. CDR3 bases: TGTGCCAGCAGTGGGGTGGTGGAAGGCGAGCAGTACTTC. This codes for CASSGVVEGEQYF.

The chain carries TRBV7-3 and TRBJ2-1; TRBD2 aligns across 7 bases. The CDR3 is 15 residues long. Trimming removed 5 bases from V and 4 bases from J; junction bases left unmatched: 8. Germline V lookup: CDR1 SGHTA, CDR2 FQGTGA. The CDR3 loop reads CASSPELAPYNEQFF. CDR3 coding DNA: TGTGCCAGCAGCCCCGAACTAGCGCCTTACAATGAGCAGTTCTTC.

The rearrangement uses TRBV5-1 and TRBJ1-2; D is perhaps TRBD1 (5 bases). The CDR3 is made up of 16 amino acids. CDR1 and CDR2 from the germline V gene are SGHRS and YFSETQ. V lost 4 bases to trimming and J lost 3 bases, with 19 bases between them. The CDR3 protein is CASSPRGVASDYGYTF. CDR3 sequence (DNA): TGCGCCAGCAGCCCCCGGGGCGTTGCCAGTGACTATGGCTACACCTTC. Together with reference TRBV5-1 and TRBJ1-2, the CDR3 gives the full variable domain: KAGVTQTPRYLIKTRGQQVTLSCSPISGHRSVSWYQQTPGQGLQFLFEYFSETQRNKGNFPGRFSGRQFSNSRSEMNVSTLELGDSALYLCASSPRGVASDYGYTFGSGTRLTVV.

The chain has TRBV2 and TRBJ2-1; 7 nucleotides align to TRBD1. The CDR3 covers 14 residues. Per germline, CDR1 SNHLY and CDR2 FYNNEI. The ends lost 7 bases at V and 7 bases at J; junction bases unmatched: 10. The CDR3 is CASKDRAGWNEQFF. CDR3 nucleotide sequence: TGTGCCAGCAAAGACAGGGCGGGTTGGAATGAGCAGTTCTTC.